This TCR beta chain comes out of a study of T cells in Graves' hyperthyroidism and ophthalmopathy. TCR beta CDR3 regions were amplified from RNA. Primed by the HTBI set, a first-round RT-PCR was run on the TCR CDR3. TCRdb fed the multiplex PCR reads into MiXCR, producing one record per CDR3 protein. Among some 500,000 distinct CDR3 sequences listed, roughly 16% were seen once. This clonotype came up many times. This CDR3 is 16 amino acids long. The junction had 2 bases not matched to a gene; V was cut back by 0 bases and J by 7 bases. Germline V CDR1 and CDR2: MGHRA, YSYEKL. Material for sequencing was blood. This sequence was found in a woman in her thirties with Graves' ophthalmopathy. The chain links TRBV4-1 to TRBJ2-1; TRBD2 matches at 14 bases. The CDR3 bases are TGCGCCAGCAGCCAAGAGAGACTAGCGGGAGGGAATGAGCAGTTCTTC. As protein: CASSQERLAGGNEQFF.